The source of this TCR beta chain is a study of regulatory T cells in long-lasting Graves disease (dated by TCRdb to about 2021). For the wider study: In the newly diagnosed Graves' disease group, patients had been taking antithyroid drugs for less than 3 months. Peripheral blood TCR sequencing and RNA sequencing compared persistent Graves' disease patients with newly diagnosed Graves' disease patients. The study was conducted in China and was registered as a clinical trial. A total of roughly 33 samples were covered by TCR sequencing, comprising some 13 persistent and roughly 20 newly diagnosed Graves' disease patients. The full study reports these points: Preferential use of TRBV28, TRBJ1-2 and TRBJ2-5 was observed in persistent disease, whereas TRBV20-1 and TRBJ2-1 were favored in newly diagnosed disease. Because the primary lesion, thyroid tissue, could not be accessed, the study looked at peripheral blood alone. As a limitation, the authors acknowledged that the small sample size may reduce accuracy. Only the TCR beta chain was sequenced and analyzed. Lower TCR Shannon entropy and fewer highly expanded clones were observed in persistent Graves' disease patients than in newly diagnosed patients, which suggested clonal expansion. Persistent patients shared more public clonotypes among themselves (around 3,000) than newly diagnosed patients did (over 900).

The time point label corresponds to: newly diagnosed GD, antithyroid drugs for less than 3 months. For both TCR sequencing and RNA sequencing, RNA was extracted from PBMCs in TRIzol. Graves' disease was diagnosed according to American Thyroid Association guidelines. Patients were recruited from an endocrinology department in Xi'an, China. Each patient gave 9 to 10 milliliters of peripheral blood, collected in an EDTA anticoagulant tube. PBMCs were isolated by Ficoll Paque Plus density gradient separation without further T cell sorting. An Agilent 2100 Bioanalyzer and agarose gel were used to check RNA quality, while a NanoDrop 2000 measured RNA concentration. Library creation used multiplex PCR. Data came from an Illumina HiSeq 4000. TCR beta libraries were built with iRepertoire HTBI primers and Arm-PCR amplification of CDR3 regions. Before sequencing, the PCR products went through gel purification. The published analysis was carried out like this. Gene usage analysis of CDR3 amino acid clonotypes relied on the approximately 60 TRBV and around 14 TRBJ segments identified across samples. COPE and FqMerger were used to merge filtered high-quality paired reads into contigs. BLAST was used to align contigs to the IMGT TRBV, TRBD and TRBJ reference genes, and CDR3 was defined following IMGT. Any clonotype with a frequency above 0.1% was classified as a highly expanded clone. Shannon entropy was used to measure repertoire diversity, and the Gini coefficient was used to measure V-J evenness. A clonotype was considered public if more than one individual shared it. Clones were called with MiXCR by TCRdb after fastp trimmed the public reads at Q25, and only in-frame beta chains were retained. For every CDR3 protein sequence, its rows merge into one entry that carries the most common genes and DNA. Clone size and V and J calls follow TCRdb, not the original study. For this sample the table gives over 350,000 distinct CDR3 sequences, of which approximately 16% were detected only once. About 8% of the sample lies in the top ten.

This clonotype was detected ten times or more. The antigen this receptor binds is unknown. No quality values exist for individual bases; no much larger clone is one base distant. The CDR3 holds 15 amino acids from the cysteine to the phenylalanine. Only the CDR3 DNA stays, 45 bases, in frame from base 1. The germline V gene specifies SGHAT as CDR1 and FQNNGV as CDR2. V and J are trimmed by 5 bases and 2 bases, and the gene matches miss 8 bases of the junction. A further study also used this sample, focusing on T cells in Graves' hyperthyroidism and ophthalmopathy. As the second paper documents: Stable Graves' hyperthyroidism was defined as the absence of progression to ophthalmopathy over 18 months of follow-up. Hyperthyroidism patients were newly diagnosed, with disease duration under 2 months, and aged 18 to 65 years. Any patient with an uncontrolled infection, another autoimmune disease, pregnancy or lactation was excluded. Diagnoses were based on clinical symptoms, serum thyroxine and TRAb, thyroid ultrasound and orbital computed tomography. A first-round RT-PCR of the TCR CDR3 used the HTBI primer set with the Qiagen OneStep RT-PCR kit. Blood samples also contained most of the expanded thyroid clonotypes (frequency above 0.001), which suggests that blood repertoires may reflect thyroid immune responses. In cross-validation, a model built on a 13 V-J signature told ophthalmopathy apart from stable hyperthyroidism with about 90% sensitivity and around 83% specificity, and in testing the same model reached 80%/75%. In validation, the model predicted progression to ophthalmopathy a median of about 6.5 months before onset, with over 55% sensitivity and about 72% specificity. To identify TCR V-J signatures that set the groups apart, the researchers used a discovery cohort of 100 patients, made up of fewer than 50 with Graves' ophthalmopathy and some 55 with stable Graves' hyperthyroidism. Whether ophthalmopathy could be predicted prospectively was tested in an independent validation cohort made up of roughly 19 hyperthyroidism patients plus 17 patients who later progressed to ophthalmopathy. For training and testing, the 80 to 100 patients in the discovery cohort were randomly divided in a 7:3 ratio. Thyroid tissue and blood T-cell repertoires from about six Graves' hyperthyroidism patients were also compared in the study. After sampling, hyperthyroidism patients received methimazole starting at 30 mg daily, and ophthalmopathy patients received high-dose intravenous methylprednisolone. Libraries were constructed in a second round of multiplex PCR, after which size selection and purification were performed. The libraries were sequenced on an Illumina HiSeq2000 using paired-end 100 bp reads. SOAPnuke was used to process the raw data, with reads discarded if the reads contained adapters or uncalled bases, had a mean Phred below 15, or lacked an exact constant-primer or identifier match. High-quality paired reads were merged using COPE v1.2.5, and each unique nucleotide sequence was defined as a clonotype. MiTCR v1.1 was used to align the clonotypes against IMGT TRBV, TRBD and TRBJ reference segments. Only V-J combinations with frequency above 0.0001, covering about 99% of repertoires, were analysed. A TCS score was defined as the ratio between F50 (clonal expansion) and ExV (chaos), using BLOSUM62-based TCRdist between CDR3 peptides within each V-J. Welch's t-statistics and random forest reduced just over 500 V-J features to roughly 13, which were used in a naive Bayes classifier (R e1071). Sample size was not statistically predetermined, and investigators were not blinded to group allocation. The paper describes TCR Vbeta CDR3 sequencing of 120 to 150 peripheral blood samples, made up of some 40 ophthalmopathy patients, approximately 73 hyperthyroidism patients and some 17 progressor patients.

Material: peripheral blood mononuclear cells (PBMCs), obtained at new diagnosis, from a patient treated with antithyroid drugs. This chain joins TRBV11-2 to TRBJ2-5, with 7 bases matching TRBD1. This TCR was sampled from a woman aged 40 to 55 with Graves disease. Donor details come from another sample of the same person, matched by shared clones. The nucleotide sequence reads TGTGCCAGCAGCCGGGCACCGGGACAGCAAGAGACCCAGTACTTC. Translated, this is CASSRAPGQQETQYF.